One and the same sample provided the 5 T cell receptor beta chains below, sequenced in a study of blood T cell repertoires in COVID-19. Some clones are missing from TCRdb's copy, which holds only in-frame ones; the method was immunoSEQ multiplex PCR. The sample records about 160,000 clones, around 85% being singletons. Specimen: peripheral blood. Every receptor here comes from a man aged 55-75 years with active or convalescent COVID-19.

The table lists this clone with a count of one. The chain uses TRBV11-2 and TRBJ2-3, with D unresolved. The CDR3 runs to 14 residues. V lost 5 bases and J 1 base, leaving 10 bases between the germline ends. CDR1 is SGHAT and CDR2 is FQNNGV in the germline V gene. CDR3: CASSRSVGTDTQYF. Here the CDR3 DNA reads TGTGCCAGCAGCCGTAGTGTGGGCACAGATACGCAGTATTTT.

The J gene is TRBJ1-3, the V gene TRBV4-1; the match to TRBD1 covers 10 bases. V trimming: 4 bases; J trimming: 0 bases; junction bases outside the gene matches: 6. This CDR3 comprises 17 residues. CDR1 MGHRA and CDR2 YSYEKL come from the germline V gene. The CDR3 coding sequence is TGCGCCAGCAGCCCGGGACAGGGGCCGATCTCTGGAAACACCATATATTTT. Translating it yields CASSPGQGPISGNTIYF.

The chain carries TRBV6-5 and TRBJ1-2, with D tentatively TRBD1 (6 bases). This CDR3 region has 13 residues. The germline CDR1 and CDR2 sequences are MNHEY and SVGAGI. Trimming stripped 6 bases from V and 7 bases from J, with 15 bases between. This CDR3 reads CASREGGAVGYTF. The CDR3 DNA reads as TGTGCCAGCAGAGAGGGGGGGGCTGTTGGCTACACCTTC.

This clone was found once. The V call is TRBV28, the J call TRBJ1-1, with 8 bases matching TRBD1. The junction had 9 bases not matched to a gene; V was cut back by 5 bases and J by 4 bases. Germline lookup yields CDR1 MDHEN and CDR2 SYDVKM. The CDR3 loop spans 15 amino acids. The CDR3 region is CASSPRTGLGTEAFF. The CDR3 DNA follows: TGTGCCAGCAGTCCCCGGACAGGGTTGGGCACTGAAGCTTTCTTT.

This CDR3 reads CASSRTLTGGFYEQYF. The DNA of the CDR3 is TGTGCCAGCAGTAGGACCTTGACAGGGGGCTTCTACGAGCAGTACTTC. The chain combines TRBV7-9 with TRBJ2-7; TRBD1 agrees at 10 bases. Germline V lookup: CDR1 SEHNR, CDR2 FQNEAQ (reference sequence). The CDR3 has 16 residues. Trimming removed 6 bases from V and 3 bases from J; junction bases left unmatched: 11.